The 22 T cell receptor beta chains reported below all come from one sample, sequenced in a study of blood T cell repertoires in COVID-19. Repertoires were generated with immunoSEQ multiplex PCR, while TCRdb's copy carries only in-frame clones and drops some. The sample carries hundreds of thousands of clones, 65% to 90% recorded once. Sequences were obtained from peripheral blood. The receptors come from a woman of 80 years or more with active or convalescent COVID-19.

The rearrangement uses TRBV13 and TRBJ1-6; 7 nucleotides match TRBD1. J was trimmed by 7 bases and V by 5 bases; bases with no gene match: 5. The CDR3 has 14 residues. Germline assignment: CDR1 PRHDT and CDR2 FYEKMQ (reference sequence). The CDR3 DNA reads as TGTGCCAGCAGCCCCGGGACAGAGAATTCACCCCTCCACTTT. It encodes CASSPGTENSPLHF.

J is TRBJ1-2 and V is TRBV28; D perhaps matches TRBD1 (5 bases). CDR1 and CDR2 (germline): MDHEN, SYDVKM. V lost 6 bases and J lost 4, with 18 bases in between. The CDR3 consists of 15 residues. The DNA of the CDR3 is TGTGCCAGCAGAGGGGAGGGTGCAGGAGTCTATGGCTACACCTTC. Protein sequence: CASRGEGAGVYGYTF.

This chain links TRBV3-1 (or the pseudogene TRBV3-2) with TRBJ1-1, with D tentatively TRBD1 (5 bases). The length of the CDR3 is 14 residues. Germline CDR1 reads LGHDT; CDR2 reads YNNKEL (reference sequence). V dropped 4 bases and J dropped 4 bases, with 13 bases sitting between them. This CDR3 is CASSLEGRGTEAFF. The DNA of the CDR3 is TGTGCCAGCAGCCTTGAGGGGCGGGGCACTGAAGCTTTCTTT.

This clone has a single count. The chain has TRBV12-5 and TRBJ2-1; TRBD1 matches 10 bases. CDR1 is LGHNT and CDR2 is FRNRAP in the germline V gene. Losses at the gene ends were 4 bases for V and 9 bases for J; bases not matched to a gene: 15. The CDR3 sequence is 17 residues long. The CDR3 DNA reads as TGTGCTAGTGGTTCCCAAACTTCCGGGACAGGGGAGTCTGAGCAGTTCTTC. It specifies CASGSQTSGTGESEQFF.

The chain uses TRBV7-6 and TRBJ2-2; D is uncertain. This CDR3 has 16 residues. Trimming removed 1 base from V and 0 bases from J, with 9 bases in between. From germline, CDR1 is SGHVS and CDR2 FNYEAQ. The CDR3 DNA reads TGTGCCAGCAGCTTAGGGTCAGCGACGAACACCGGGGAGCTGTTTTTT. This gives the protein CASSLGSATNTGELFF.

The chain uses TRBV6-2 or TRBV6-3 and TRBJ2-2; 10 nucleotides match TRBD1. There are 16 residues in the CDR3. V was pared by 2 bases and J by 1 base, with 1 base of the junction left unmatched. Germline V gives CDR1 MNHEY, CDR2 SVGEGT. The CDR3 coding sequence is TGTGCCAGCAGTTACAGGGACAGGGGGAACACCGGGGAGCTGTTTTTT. Encoded protein: CASSYRDRGNTGELFF.

The V gene is TRBV5-5, the J gene TRBJ1-5; D gene unclear. Looked up from germline, CDR1 is SGHKS and CDR2 is YYEKEE (reference sequence). The CDR3 covers 14 residues. V dropped 4 bases and J dropped 7 bases, with 15 bases sitting between them. The CDR3 loop is CASSPSDGGQPQHF. Here the CDR3 DNA reads TGTGCCAGCAGCCCGTCGGACGGCGGGCAGCCCCAGCATTTT.

This chain joins TRBV5-1 and TRBJ2-1; 13 bases line up with TRBD2. The CDR3 covers 17 residues. In germline, CDR1 is SGHRS, CDR2 YFSETQ. J lost 3 bases, V lost 4 bases, and 7 bases had no gene match. This chain's CDR3 is CASSPGLAGTVYNEQFF. Here the CDR3 DNA reads TGCGCCAGCAGCCCGGGACTAGCGGGAACCGTCTACAATGAGCAGTTCTTC.

The rearrangement joins TRBV5-1 to TRBJ1-2; TRBD1 agrees at 7 bases. J was trimmed by 4 bases and V by 0 bases; bases with no gene match: 0. The germline V gene encodes CDR1 SGHRS and CDR2 YFSETQ. CDR3 length equals 13 residues. Here the CDR3 reads CASSLDRGYGYTF. DNA for the CDR3: TGCGCCAGCAGCTTGGACAGGGGCTATGGCTACACCTTC.

This clone was observed a handful of times. The J gene is TRBJ2-7, the V gene TRBV27; 8 nucleotides agree with TRBD1. V lost 5 bases, J lost 4 bases, and 10 bases stayed unmatched. CDR3 length: 15 amino acids. Germline CDR1 MNHEY, CDR2 SMNVEV (reference sequence). CDR3 DNA sequence: TGTGCCAGCAGTGAAGGACAGGGCAGTTTTTACGAGCAGTACTTC. Encoded protein: CASSEGQGSFYEQYF.

V gene TRBV3-1 (or the pseudogene TRBV3-2) combines with J gene TRBJ2-1; no clear D. The CDR3 sequence is 12 residues long. V lost 2 bases to trimming and J lost 7 bases, with 6 bases between them. Germline lookup yields CDR1 LGHDT and CDR2 YNNKEL (reference sequence). The CDR3 loop is CASSQLSNEQFF. The CDR3 nucleotides read TGTGCCAGCAGCCAATTGAGTAATGAGCAGTTCTTC.

The table lists this clone with a count of one. This chain joins TRBV6-1 and TRBJ2-2; 9 nucleotides match TRBD1. V shed 4 bases, J shed 4 bases, and the junction held 10 bases outside the gene matches. Germline assignment: CDR1 MNHNS and CDR2 SASEGT. This CDR3 region has 17 residues. In nucleotides, the CDR3 is TGTGCCAGCAGTGTCAAGGACGGACAGGGGACCACCGGGGAGCTGTTTTTT. Translation: CASSVKDGQGTTGELFF.

The chain carries TRBV30 and TRBJ2-7, with D possibly matching TRBD2 (6 bases). The CDR3 is 13 residues long. Between the trimmed V and J ends, which lost 0 bases and 4 bases, there was a span of 10 bases. Germline loops: CDR1 GTSNPN, CDR2 SVGIG (reference sequence). CDR3 DNA sequence: TGTGCCTGGAGTGTAACGGGAGTTTACGAGCAGTACTTC. Its translation is CAWSVTGVYEQYF.

The V and J genes are TRBV5-4 and TRBJ1-5, with D possibly matching TRBD1 (6 bases). CDR1 and CDR2 from the germline V gene are SGHNT and YYREEE (reference sequence). Deletions cut 5 bases from V and 2 bases from J, with 11 bases between. The CDR3 contains 14 residues. The CDR3 DNA is TGTGCCAGCAGTCAGGGGAGCGGCAATCAGCCCCAGCATTTT. Encoded protein: CASSQGSGNQPQHF.

The CDR3 nucleotides are TGCGCCAGCAGCTTGGCCTCTTCTCAGACCAACCAGGATTCACCCCTCCACTTT. It encodes CASSLASSQTNQDSPLHF. This chain connects TRBV5-1 to TRBJ1-6; D not certain. The CDR3 covers 18 residues. CDR1 is SGHRS and CDR2 is YFSETQ in the germline V gene. With 0 bases removed from V and 8 bases from J, the gap between germline ends came to 21 bases.

This chain links TRBV19 with TRBJ1-3; D is unresolved. Trimming shortened V by 4 bases and J by 0 bases, and 13 bases separated the two germline ends. CDR3 size: 16 residues. CDR1 is LNHDA and CDR2 is SQIVND in the germline V gene (reference sequence). The CDR3 nucleotides read TGTGCCAGTAGTACCGGTTCGAGAGGCTCTGGAAACACCATATATTTT. Translated: CASSTGSRGSGNTIYF.

The chain links TRBV19 to TRBJ2-3; weak D call: TRBD1 (6 bases). The germline V and J ends were trimmed by 7 bases and 0 bases, with 14 bases remaining between them. The CDR3 consists of 15 residues. The V gene's germline CDR1 is LNHDA and CDR2 SQIVND (reference sequence). CDR3 nucleotide sequence: TGTGCCAGTAATCCGGGACACACAAGCACAGATACGCAGTATTTT. Its protein is CASNPGHTSTDTQYF. The variable domain in full, with the rest retrieved from reference TRBV19 and TRBJ2-3, is DGGITQSPKYLFRKEGQNVTLSCEQNLNHDAMYWYRQDPGQGLRLIYYSQIVNDFQKGDIAEGYSVSREKKESFPLTVTSAQKNPTAFYLCASNPGHTSTDTQYFGPGTRLTVL.

The chain joins TRBV6-4 to TRBJ2-1; 10 bases fit TRBD2. The CDR3 has 15 amino acids. J gave up 4 bases and V 3 bases, and 3 bases lay outside the gene matches. The V gene's germline CDR1 is MRHNA and CDR2 SNTAGT. The CDR3 sequence: CASSDELAGYNEQFF. Written as DNA, the CDR3 is TGTGCCAGCAGTGATGAACTAGCGGGATACAATGAGCAGTTCTTC.

This chain links TRBV5-1 with TRBJ2-4; 7 bases line up with TRBD2. This CDR3 contains 16 residues. CDR1 is SGHRS and CDR2 is YFSETQ in the germline V gene. Trimming cost V 2 bases and J 3 bases; bases outside gene matches: 8. In DNA form, the CDR3 reads TGCGCCAGCAGCTTTTGGGCGGGAGAATACAAAAACATTCAGTACTTC. Its translation: CASSFWAGEYKNIQYF.

This clone has only a few counts. The rearrangement links TRBV6-6 to TRBJ1-4; 7 nucleotides match TRBD1. This CDR3 is 13 amino acids long. The germline gives CDR1 MNHNY, CDR2 SVGAGI (reference sequence). V shed 6 bases and J 5 bases; nucleotides not matched to a gene: 3. The CDR3 DNA follows: TGTGCCAGCAGGCTACAGGGGAATGAAAAACTGTTTTTT. Its protein is CASRLQGNEKLFF.

With regard to this clone: At the DNA level, this CDR3 is encoded by other sequences in the same sample as well. The chain couples TRBV9 to TRBJ2-1; D is perhaps TRBD2 (7 bases). V lost 2 bases and J lost 0, with 12 bases in between. CDR3 length: 16 amino acids. Germline V gene data show CDR1 as SGDLS and CDR2 as YYNGEE. CDR3 DNA: TGTGCCAGCAGCGTTGCGGGGGCCAGCTCCTACAATGAGCAGTTCTTC. This gives the protein CASSVAGASSYNEQFF.

V and J are TRBV12-5 and TRBJ1-6, with no clear D. The CDR3 runs to 19 residues. The germline V and J ends were trimmed by 2 bases and 6 bases, with 23 bases remaining between them. The germline CDR1 and CDR2 sequences are LGHNT and FRNRAP. The CDR3 nucleotides read TGTGCTAGTGGTTTGCCCTCCGGGTTGGGTCCTGTATTTAATTCACCCCTCCACTTT. It encodes CASGLPSGLGPVFNSPLHF. The variable domain in full, with the rest retrieved from reference TRBV12-5 and TRBJ1-6, is DARVTQTPRHKVTEMGQEVTMRCQPILGHNTVFWYRQTMMQGLELLAYFRNRAPLDDSGMPKDRFSAEMPDATLATLKIQPSEPRDSAVYFCASGLPSGLGPVFNSPLHFGNGTRLTVT.